This T cell receptor beta chain was obtained from a study of regulatory and conventional T cells in RAG deficiency. Regarding the study as a whole: Shorter CDR3s in all patient subsets; >90% Treg-Tconv overlap in Omenn. Omenn syndrome and CID/AS patients had 85 to 100-fold fewer unique Treg TCR beta sequences, versus approximately 10-fold elsewhere.

Regulatory T cells were sorted from blood as CD4+ CD25-high CD127-low cells. As for this clone: What it binds is not known.

V gave up 3 bases and J gave up 7 bases; unmatched junction bases: 2. The CDR3 runs to 15 residues. Germline V gene lookup returns CDR1 SGHAT and CDR2 FQNNGV. The data were produced by immunoSEQ multiplex PCR, yet TCRdb's version contains in-frame clones alone and is incomplete. This table has 7,000 to 10,000 clones, approximately 93% appearing once. These data were also reused for a study on regulatory T cells. This second study notes: Amplification used 52 TRBV primers and 13 TRBJ primers.

This receptor was taken from a human donor in good health. Sequenced: CD127- CD25+ CD4+ Tregs sorted from blood. The rearrangement uses TRBV11-2 and TRBJ2-1; 14 positions agree with TRBD2. The DNA of the CDR3 is TGTGCCAGCAGCTTGACTAGCGGGGGGGCAAATGAGCAGTTCTTC. Encoded protein: CASSLTSGGANEQFF.